The sequence of this T cell receptor beta chain was determined in a study of T cells in Graves' hyperthyroidism and ophthalmopathy. Study-level results: Ophthalmopathy, which appeared later, was predicted by the model a median 6.5 months before onset. The authors' 13 V-J model separated ophthalmopathy from stable hyperthyroidism.

This clonotype has a count of ten or more. Its specificity is not known. The TCR beta CDR3 regions underwent amplification using RNA transcripts as the source. The study used the HTBI primer set for a first-round RT-PCR of the TCR CDR3. MiXCR was run by TCRdb on the multiplex PCR reads, yielding one entry per CDR3 protein. The sample comprises about 98,000 distinct CDR3 sequences, roughly 40% of which are singletons, and 10% rests with the top ten. The junction had 2 bases not matched to a gene; V was cut back by 4 bases and J by 1 base. Germline lookup yields CDR1 SNHLY and CDR2 FYNNEI. The CDR3 runs 15 residues. Based on clinical symptoms, serum thyroxine and TRAb, thyroid ultrasound and orbital computed tomography, diagnoses were reached.

The clonotype was recovered from a woman in her twenties or thirties with Graves' hyperthyroidism. This chain joins TRBV2 and TRBJ2-2, with 8 bases lining up with TRBD1. Specimen: peripheral blood or thyroid tissue (not recorded which). The CDR3 loop is CASSGQGWNTGELFF. The CDR3 region has the DNA TGTGCCAGCAGTGGACAGGGGTGGAACACCGGGGAGCTGTTTTTT. The whole variable domain, filled in from reference TRBV2 and TRBJ2-2, reads EPEVTQTPSHQVTQMGQEVILRCVPISNHLYFYWYRQILGQKVEFLVSFYNNEISEKSEIFDDQFSVERPDGSNFTLKIRSTKLEDSAMYFCASSGQGWNTGELFFGEGSRLTVL.